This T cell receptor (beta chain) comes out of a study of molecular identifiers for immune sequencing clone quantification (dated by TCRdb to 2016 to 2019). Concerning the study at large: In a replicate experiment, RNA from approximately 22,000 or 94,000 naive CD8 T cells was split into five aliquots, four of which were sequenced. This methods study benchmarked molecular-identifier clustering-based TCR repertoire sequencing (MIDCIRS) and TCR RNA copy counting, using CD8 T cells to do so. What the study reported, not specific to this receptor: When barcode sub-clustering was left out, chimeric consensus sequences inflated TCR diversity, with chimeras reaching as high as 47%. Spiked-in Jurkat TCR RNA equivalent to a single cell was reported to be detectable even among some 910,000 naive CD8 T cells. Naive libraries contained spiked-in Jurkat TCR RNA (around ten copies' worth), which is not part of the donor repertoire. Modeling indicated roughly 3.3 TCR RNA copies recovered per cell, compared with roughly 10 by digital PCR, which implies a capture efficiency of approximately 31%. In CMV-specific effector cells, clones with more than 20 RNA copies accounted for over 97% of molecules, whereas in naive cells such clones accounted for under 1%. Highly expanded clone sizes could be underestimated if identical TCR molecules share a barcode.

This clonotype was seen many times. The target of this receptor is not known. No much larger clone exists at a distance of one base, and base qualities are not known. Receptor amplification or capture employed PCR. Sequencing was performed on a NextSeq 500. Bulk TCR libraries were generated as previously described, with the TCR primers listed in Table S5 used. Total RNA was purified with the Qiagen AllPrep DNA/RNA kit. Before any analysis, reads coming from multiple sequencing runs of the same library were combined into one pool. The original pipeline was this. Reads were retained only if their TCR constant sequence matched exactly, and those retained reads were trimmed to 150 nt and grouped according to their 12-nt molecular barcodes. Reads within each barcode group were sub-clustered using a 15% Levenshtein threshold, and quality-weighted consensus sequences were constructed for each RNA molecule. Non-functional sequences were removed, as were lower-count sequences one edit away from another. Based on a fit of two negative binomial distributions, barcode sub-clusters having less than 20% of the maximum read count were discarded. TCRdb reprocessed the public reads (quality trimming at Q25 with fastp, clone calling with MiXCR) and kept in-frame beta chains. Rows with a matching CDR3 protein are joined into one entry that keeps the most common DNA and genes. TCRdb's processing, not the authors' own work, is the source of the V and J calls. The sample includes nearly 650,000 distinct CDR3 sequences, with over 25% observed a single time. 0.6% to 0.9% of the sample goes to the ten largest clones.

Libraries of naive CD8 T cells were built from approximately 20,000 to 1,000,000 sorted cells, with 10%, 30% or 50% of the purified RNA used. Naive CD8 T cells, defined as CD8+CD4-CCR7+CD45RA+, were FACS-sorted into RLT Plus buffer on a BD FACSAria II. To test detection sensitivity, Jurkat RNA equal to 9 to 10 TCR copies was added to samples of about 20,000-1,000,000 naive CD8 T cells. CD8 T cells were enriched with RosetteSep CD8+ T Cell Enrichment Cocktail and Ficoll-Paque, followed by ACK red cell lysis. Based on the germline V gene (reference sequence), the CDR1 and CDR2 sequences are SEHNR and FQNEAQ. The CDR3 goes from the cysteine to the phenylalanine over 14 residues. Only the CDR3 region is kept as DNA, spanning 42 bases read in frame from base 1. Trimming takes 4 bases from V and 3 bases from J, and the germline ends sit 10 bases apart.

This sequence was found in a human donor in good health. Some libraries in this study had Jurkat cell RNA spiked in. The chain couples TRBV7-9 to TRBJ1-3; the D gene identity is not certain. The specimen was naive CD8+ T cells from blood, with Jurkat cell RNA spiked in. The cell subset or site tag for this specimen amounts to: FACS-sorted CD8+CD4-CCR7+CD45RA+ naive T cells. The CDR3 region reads CASSSPLRGNTIYF. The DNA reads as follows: TGTGCCAGCAGCTCCCCCCTCCGTGGAAACACCATATATTTT. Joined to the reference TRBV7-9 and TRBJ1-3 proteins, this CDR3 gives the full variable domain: DTGVSQNPRHKITKRGQNVTFRCDPISEHNRLYWYRQTLGQGPEFLTYFQNEAQLEKSRLLSDRFSAERPKGSFSTLEIQRTEQGDSAMYLCASSSPLRGNTIYFGEGSWLTVV.